The subject of this entry is one TCR beta chain. The antigen is unknown. This entry belongs to a study of cytomegalovirus exposure and HLA in healthy donors. Germline CDR1 reads MDHEN; CDR2 reads SYDVKM. This CDR3 region has 12 residues. PCR primers comprised 60 Vbeta and 13 Jbeta primers. Sequenced by immunoSEQ multiplex PCR; TCRdb stores in-frame clones only, minus some. The listing contains about 200,000 clones. Study-wide findings and caveats: There were 150 to 200 TCR beta chains listed as cytomegalovirus-associated. Diagnosis of cytomegalovirus status made by the classifier reportedly showed high specificity and sensitivity. The productive fraction for most TCR beta V segments was about 87% or about 30% in an earlier analysis.

The clonotype was recovered from a girl under 10 years old in good health and CMV-seropositive. The chain couples TRBV28 to TRBJ2-1, with TRBD2 matching 7 bases. Sequencing used PBMCs. CDR3 DNA: TGTGCGGGGGGGGGAGACTACAATGAGCAGTTCTTC. Protein: CAGGGDYNEQFF.